These T cell receptor beta chains were read from a single sample in a study of shared clonotypes between healthy human individuals. Measured with immunoSEQ multiplex PCR; TCRdb has only the in-frame clones, and not every one. The table has some 2.1 million clones, 85% to 95% seen once. Sequencing was done on a sample of naive CD4+ T cells sorted from blood. All receptors derive from a man in his late teens or twenties in good health. Each CDR3 is given with its conserved first and last residue. A D gene is named only where the DNA matches it firmly. Expanded clones are given a class, and other clones once, few, many or no size at all.

v_gene	abundance	d_gene	j_gene	CDR3aa	CDR3nt
TRBV10-3	.	TRBD1	TRBJ2-7	CASKDRGVSYEQYF	TGTGCCTCAAAGGACAGGGGAGTCTCCTACGAGCAGTACTTC
TRBV7-2	once	.	TRBJ2-7	CASSLPSPYEQYF	TGTGCCAGCAGCTTACCAAGTCCCTACGAGCAGTACTTC
TRBV6-1	.	.	TRBJ2-7	CASSERLSYEQYF	TGTGCCAGCAGTGAAAGGCTCTCCTACGAGCAGTACTTC
TRBV5-1	.	TRBD1	TRBJ1-5	CASSLEGARDQPQHF	TGCGCCAGCAGCTTGGAGGGGGCTCGGGATCAGCCCCAGCATTTT
TRBV16	.	.	TRBJ1-5	CASSQSGTAQQPQHF	TGTGCCAGCAGCCAATCGGGGACTGCCCAACAGCCCCAGCATTTT
TRBV5-4	.	.	TRBJ2-7	CASSLEGGGNSYEQYF	TGTGCCAGCAGCTTGGAGGGGGGAGGTAACTCCTACGAGCAGTACTTC
TRBV27	.	.	TRBJ1-1	CASSTGRANTEAFF	TGTGCCAGCAGCACAGGGAGGGCAAACACTGAAGCTTTCTTT
TRBV18	once	.	TRBJ2-1	CASSPPGQGYNEQFF	TGTGCCAGCTCACCGCCTGGCCAGGGCTACAATGAGCAGTTCTTC
TRBV6-1	.	.	TRBJ2-5	CASSEFLGWDTARGTQYF	TGTGCCAGCAGTGAATTTTTAGGATGGGACACCGCCCGGGGGACCCAGTACTTC
TRBV7-8	.	.	TRBJ1-1	CASSLEGILSTEAFF	TGTGCCAGCAGCTTAGAAGGAATCTTGAGCACTGAAGCTTTCTTT
TRBV5-6	.	.	TRBJ2-2	CASDMLGGETGELFF	TGTGCCAGCGATATGTTAGGGGGAGAAACCGGGGAGCTGTTTTTT
TRBV27	.	.	TRBJ1-2	CASSLDNYGYTF	TGTGCCAGCAGTTTAGACAACTATGGCTACACCTTC
TRBV5-1	.	TRBD2	TRBJ2-5	CASSLATGRNYQETQYF	TGCGCCAGCAGCTTGGCCACCGGGAGGAACTACCAAGAGACCCAGTACTTC
TRBV10-3	few	.	TRBJ1-5	CAISDPDQPQHF	TGTGCCATCAGTGACCCAGATCAGCCCCAGCATTTT
TRBV10-3	.	.	TRBJ1-5	CAISDSGGNQPQHF	TGTGCCATCAGTGACTCAGGGGGCAATCAGCCCCAGCATTTT
TRBV20-1	.	.	TRBJ2-3	CSASSTDTQYF	TGCAGTGCCAGTAGCACAGATACGCAGTATTTT
TRBV27	.	TRBD1	TRBJ1-1	CASSLGLGQGVAEAFF	TGTGCCAGCAGTTTGGGCCTCGGACAGGGAGTCGCTGAAGCTTTCTTT
TRBV30	many	.	TRBJ1-6	CAWSSFSGNSPLHF	TGTGCCTGGAGTTCATTCTCAGGAAATTCACCCCTCCACTTT
TRBV19	.	TRBD1	TRBJ1-2	CASSRTGTGSYGYTF	TGTGCCAGTAGTAGAACCGGGACAGGGAGTTATGGCTACACCTTC
TRBV2	.	.	TRBJ2-3	CASSEFPADTQYF	TGTGCCAGCAGTGAGTTTCCAGCAGATACGCAGTATTTT
TRBV6-5	.	TRBD1	TRBJ1-6	CASSPGTGTSPLHF	TGTGCCAGCAGTCCCGGGACAGGGACTTCACCCCTCCACTTT
TRBV18	.	.	TRBJ2-5	CASSPLRHMYQETQYF	TGTGCCAGCTCACCACTCAGGCACATGTACCAAGAGACCCAGTACTTC
TRBV10-2	.	.	TRBJ1-1	CASSELTANTEAFF	TGCGCCAGCAGTGAACTGACAGCGAACACTGAAGCTTTCTTT
TRBV6-5	.	.	TRBJ2-2	CASTLGRGNTGELFF	TGTGCCAGCACCTTGGGGCGGGGGAACACCGGGGAGCTGTTTTTT
TRBV7-2	once	TRBD2	TRBJ2-4	CASSSLNSGRAKNIQYF	TGTGCCAGCAGCTCTCTAAATAGCGGGAGGGCAAAAAACATTCAGTACTTC
TRBV9	.	TRBD2	TRBJ2-5	CASSVATSGGQETQYF	TGTGCCAGCAGCGTAGCTACGTCGGGGGGCCAAGAGACCCAGTACTTC
TRBV30	.	.	TRBJ1-5	CAWRDTGSGPQHF	TGTGCCTGGAGGGACACAGGCTCGGGGCCCCAGCATTTT
TRBV5-1	.	TRBD1	TRBJ1-6	CASRWDRENSPLHF	TGCGCCAGCAGATGGGACAGGGAGAATTCACCCCTCCACTTT
TRBV27	.	.	TRBJ2-7	CASSLGTETGEQYF	TGTGCCAGCAGTTTAGGTACAGAAACAGGCGAGCAGTACTTC
TRBV7-2	.	.	TRBJ1-1	CASSWGQGARFF	.
TRBV6-5	.	.	TRBJ1-4	CASSYDRAANEKLFF	TGTGCCAGCAGTTACGACCGGGCCGCTAATGAAAAACTGTTTTTT
TRBV2	.	.	TRBJ1-2	CASSVIYGYTF	TGTGCCAGCAGTGTGATCTATGGCTACACCTTC
TRBV25-1	once	TRBD2	TRBJ2-3	CASSELGGSTDTQYF	TGTGCCAGCAGTGAATTGGGCGGGAGTACAGATACGCAGTATTTT
TRBV28	once	TRBD1	TRBJ1-1	CASSTTDRAKAFF	TGTGCCAGCAGTACAACAGACAGGGCCAAAGCTTTCTTT
TRBV5-1	.	.	TRBJ2-7	CASSLDGEVYEQYF	TGCGCCAGCAGCTTGGACGGGGAAGTCTACGAGCAGTACTTC
TRBV29-1	.	.	TRBJ2-1	CSVDGGVVGQKYNEQFF	TGCAGCGTTGACGGAGGGGTGGTGGGACAGAAATACAATGAGCAGTTCTTC
TRBV19	.	TRBD1	TRBJ1-5	CASSEGRGQGPNQPQHF	TGTGCCAGTAGCGAAGGGAGGGGACAGGGCCCGAATCAGCCCCAGCATTTT
TRBV5-6	.	.	TRBJ1-1	CASSGGISGTESTEAFF	TGTGCCAGCAGCGGAGGGATCTCCGGGACGGAAAGCACTGAAGCTTTCTTT
TRBV29-1	.	.	TRBJ2-5	CSVGWETQYF	TGCAGCGTTGGCTGGGAGACCCAGTACTTC
TRBV30	.	.	TRBJ2-2	CAWSVLDTGELFF	TGTGCCTGGAGTGTCCTGGACACCGGGGAGCTGTTTTTT
TRBV4-1	.	TRBD2	TRBJ2-1	CASSQAPDSGRSEQFF	TGCGCCAGCAGCCAAGCCCCTGATAGCGGGAGGTCTGAGCAGTTCTTC
TRBV5-6	once	.	TRBJ2-5	CASRSRGRGLQETQYF	TGTGCCAGCAGGAGTAGAGGTCGGGGGTTGCAAGAGACCCAGTACTTC
TRBV7-9	.	.	TRBJ2-3	CASSLGSGGQSSDTQYF	TGTGCCAGCAGCTTAGGCTCTGGGGGGCAAAGCTCAGATACGCAGTATTTT
TRBV2	.	.	TRBJ2-5	CASRERGRWETQYF	TGTGCCAGCAGGGAGAGGGGGAGATGGGAGACCCAGTACTTC